Given below is one TCR beta chain in context. The antigen is not known. The sample belongs to a study of CD8+CD57+ T cells in acquired aplastic anemia. Findings and limits, study-wide: Patients and healthy controls showed no significant CD8+ Simpson's diversity difference.

The study profiled TCR beta VDJ and CDR3 using genomic DNA as template. TCRdb recomputed calls from the reads with MiXCR, one row per CDR3 protein. Of around 150,000 distinct CDR3 sequences in the sample, around 50% were seen once. Sequencing was done on patients that had shown CD8+CD57+ cell expansion by flow cytometry. Diagnosis of severe acquired aplastic anemia applied to all patients. J was trimmed by 3 bases and V by 0 bases; bases with no gene match: 3. Looked up from germline, CDR1 is LGHNA and CDR2 is YNFKEQ. This CDR3 is 17 amino acids long. The genes are TRBV4-2 and TRBJ2-7; 15 bases fit TRBD2. Input material: sorted CD4+, CD8+, or CD8+CD57+ T cells (not recorded which) from PBMCs. The clonotype was recovered from a human donor with aplastic anemia. The CDR3 protein is CASSQDGGLAGGYEQYF. The CDR3 nucleotides read TGTGCCAGCAGCCAAGATGGGGGACTAGCGGGAGGCTACGAGCAGTACTTC.